This TCR beta chain derives from a study of T cells in localized non-small cell lung cancer (dated by TCRdb to about 2020). Describing the broader study: The study analyzed T cell repertoires of 236 early-stage NSCLC patients, comparing tumors and uninvolved tumor-adjacent lungs. A mean age of around 66 years was recorded for the NSCLC patients, of whom more than 120 were male and about a hundred were female. The cohort consisted of 200 to 300 treatment-naive NSCLC patients whose localized lung tumors had been resected.

TCR beta CDR3 regions were sequenced from DNA using the immunoSEQ Assay. Per the original workflow: T cell density was computed as TCR beta template counts normalized to usable DNA estimated by amplifying housekeeping genes. Richness was estimated using the preseqR package, with extrapolation to 400,000 templates for PBMC samples and to 120,000 templates for tissue samples. Clonality was calculated as one minus Pielou's evenness. To identify tissue-enriched TCRs, differential abundance testing was run on productive amino-acid clonotypes with a minimum total count of 5 and an alpha of 0.1. The Jaccard Index and the Morisita Overlap Index were used to quantify repertoire overlap between compartments. TCR beta CDR3s were clustered by GLIPH together with public tetramer-defined viral CDR3s, and at least three viral sequences plus V-gene enrichment were required for viral motifs. TCRdb took this table from immuneACCESS and kept in-frame rearrangements with V and J called. Such tables lack part of the clones; where checked against another copy, unresolved V genes explain under half of the gap, and the rest is unexplained. The V and J calls and the clone size are those of that table, but D and trimming were determined from the DNA. In all, the sample holds some 54,000 clones, and around three quarters of those were seen once. The ten largest clonotypes hold about 4% of the sample.

The germline V gene specifies SGHVS as CDR1 and FQNEAQ as CDR2. V is shortened by 5 bases, J by 6 bases, and the region joining them spans 16 bases. CDR3 length: 14 amino acids, cysteine to phenylalanine. Only CDR3 DNA remains: 42 bases, in frame from the first base. This clone was observed a single time. Its antigen remains unidentified. Per-nucleotide qualities are absent, and no much larger clonotype sits a single base away. At diagnosis, tumor, uninvolved tumor-adjacent lung and peripheral blood were collected and then preserved as a mix of FFPE and fresh-frozen material. For TCR repertoire profiling, blood samples were analyzed in the form of peripheral blood mononuclear cells. The investigation overall reported the following: Because of the exploratory design, TCR variables were selected using unadjusted p-values without false-discovery rate correction. Longer overall survival was associated with higher blood T cell density, whereas shorter survival was associated with higher adjacent-lung clonality. Uninvolved tumor-adjacent lung showed the highest T cell clonality, higher than tumor, which suggests more focused antigenic responses in the adjacent lung. Of the top 100 tumor clones, a median of approximately 60 were detected in paired uninvolved adjacent lung; under 30 were also among that lung's top 100. Because multi-region tumor sequencing was not performed, intratumor heterogeneity could not be ruled out.

The starting material was PBMCs, obtained before any cancer treatment. The receptor comes from a woman aged 35-75 years with stage II lung adenocarcinoma. The sequence is built from TRBV7-8 and TRBJ2-5; the D gene is tentatively TRBD1 or TRBD2, each matching 5 bases. The DNA sequence follows: TGTGCCAGCAGCGTTACAAGGGGAGAGAAGACCCAGTACTTC. Translated, this is CASSVTRGEKTQYF. With the portions outside the CDR3 filled from the reference TRBV7-8 and TRBJ2-5 genes, the complete variable region becomes GAGVSQSPRYKVAKRGQDVALRCDPISGHVSLFWYQQALGQGPEFLTYFQNEAQLDKSGLPSDRFFAERPEGSVSTLKIQRTQQEDSAVYLCASSVTRGEKTQYFGPGTRLLVL.